The 31 T cell receptor beta chains presented below share a single source sample, sequenced in a study of blood T cell repertoires in COVID-19. Assay: immunoSEQ multiplex PCR; the TCRdb copy retains only in-frame clones and omits some. The sample includes about 150,000 clones, 80% to 90% of them seen just once. The specimen sequenced was peripheral blood. These TCRs come from a woman in her sixties with active COVID-19.

The chain couples TRBV30 to TRBJ2-1; 11 nucleotides agree with TRBD2. This CDR3 comprises 14 residues. Per germline, CDR1 GTSNPN and CDR2 SVGIG (reference sequence). Losses at the gene ends were 1 base for V and 6 bases for J; bases not matched to a gene: 2. The CDR3 sequence: CAWSAGTSGNEQFF. The CDR3 DNA reads as TGTGCCTGGAGTGCCGGGACTAGCGGCAATGAGCAGTTCTTC.

The chain has TRBV6-2 or TRBV6-3 and TRBJ2-5; 9 nucleotides match TRBD1. J was trimmed by 0 bases and V by 6 bases; bases with no gene match: 14. The CDR3 sequence is 18 residues long. Germline CDR1 and CDR2: MNHEY and SVGEGT. In DNA, the CDR3 is TGTGCCAGCAGCCCCCCGGGACAGGGTTCCTTATACCAAGAGACCCAGTACTTC. This gives the protein CASSPPGQGSLYQETQYF.

The rearrangement uses TRBV25-1 and TRBJ2-7, with a weak D call TRBD2 (6 bases). Deletions cut 4 bases from V and 0 bases from J, with 16 bases between. This CDR3 is built from 16 residues. Germline V gene data show CDR1 as MGHDK and CDR2 as SYGVNS. CDR3 DNA: TGTGCCAGCAGTGCCCACCGCGGGCGGGGCTCCTACGAGCAGTACTTC. It codes for CASSAHRGRGSYEQYF.

This clone was observed once. The chain links TRBV7-2 to TRBJ2-2; 11 positions match TRBD1. CDR1 is SGHTA, CDR2 FQGNSA, per germline. V lost 4 bases, J lost 5 bases, and 9 bases stayed unmatched. There are 17 residues in the CDR3. The chain's CDR3 is CASSSTWGTGGTGELFF. The CDR3 coding sequence is TGTGCCAGCAGCTCCACGTGGGGGACAGGGGGTACCGGGGAGCTGTTTTTT.

The chain has TRBV5-1 and TRBJ2-5; TRBD1 aligns across 7 bases. The CDR3 is 15 residues long. The junction had 7 bases not matched to a gene; V was cut back by 4 bases and J by 1 base. CDR1 and CDR2 from the germline V gene are SGHRS and YFSETQ. The CDR3 here is CASSVSSGGQETQYF. The CDR3 coding sequence is TGCGCCAGCAGCGTAAGCTCAGGGGGCCAAGAGACCCAGTACTTC.

This rearrangement joins TRBV10-3 to TRBJ2-6, with 7 bases identical to TRBD1. The CDR3 is 15 residues long. Germline CDR1 ENHRY, CDR2 SYGVKD. Trimming removed 5 bases from V and 2 bases from J; junction bases left unmatched: 3. CDR3 sequence (DNA): TGTGCCATCAGTCCTGGACAGGCTGGGGCCAACGTCCTGACTTTC. Translation: CAISPGQAGANVLTF.

The chain couples TRBV5-4 to TRBJ2-7; 9 bases match TRBD1. Germline lookup yields CDR1 SGHNT and CDR2 YYREEE (reference sequence). CDR3 length: 13 residues. Germline trimming cut 4 bases from V and 6 bases from J; bases unmatched to any gene: 5. The CDR3 spells CASSPDRGGEQYF. The CDR3 DNA is TGTGCCAGCAGCCCGGACAGGGGAGGCGAGCAGTACTTC.

A note on this clone: This sample also contains other DNA sequences that code for the same CDR3. The chain uses TRBV6-4 and TRBJ2-1; D call uncertain. There are 15 residues in the CDR3. Trimming removed 0 bases at V and 1 base at J, with 7 bases between. Germline loops: CDR1 MRHNA, CDR2 SNTAGT. The CDR3 DNA sequence: TGTGCCAGCAGTGACTCGGCCAATTCCTACAATGAGCAGTTCTTC. As protein: CASSDSANSYNEQFF.

J is TRBJ2-1 and V is TRBV30; a weak D match, TRBD2 (6 bases). Germline loops: CDR1 GTSNPN, CDR2 SVGIG (reference sequence). This CDR3 is 14 amino acids long. The germline V and J ends were trimmed by 7 bases and 2 bases, with 15 bases remaining between them. The DNA for the CDR3 is TGTGCCTTATACCTCGGAGGGCCCTACAATGAGCAGTTCTTC. Translating it yields CALYLGGPYNEQFF.

The V gene is TRBV29-1, the J gene TRBJ1-5; 9 bases are shared with TRBD1. After removal of 5 bases from V and 6 bases from J, the junction contained 5 bases not matched to a gene. CDR1 SQVTM and CDR2 ANQGSEA come from the germline V gene. This CDR3 is built from 13 residues. CDR3 sequence: CSVKGQGPQPQHF. CDR3 DNA: TGCAGCGTTAAGGGACAGGGTCCTCAGCCCCAGCATTTT.

The chain is built from TRBV19 and TRBJ1-6, with D possibly matching TRBD1 (6 bases). This CDR3 has 14 residues. V was shortened by 7 bases and J by 7 bases, with 14 bases between the two germline ends. Germline CDR1 LNHDA, CDR2 SQIVND (reference sequence). The CDR3 sequence: CASTTTGQNSPLHF. CDR3 in DNA: TGTGCCAGTACCACGACAGGTCAAAATTCACCCCTCCACTTT.

V gene TRBV7-9 combines with J gene TRBJ1-4; 7 bases are a match to TRBD1. After removal of 5 bases from V and 5 bases from J, the junction contained 8 bases not matched to a gene. Per the germline V gene, CDR1 is SEHNR and CDR2 is FQNEAQ (reference sequence). The CDR3 extends over 15 amino acids. CDR3 nucleotides: TGTGCCAGCAGCACAGGGGTGGGCCCAAATGAAAAACTGTTTTTT. Its translation: CASSTGVGPNEKLFF. Complete variable domain (other parts from reference TRBV7-9 and TRBJ1-4): DTGVSQNPRHKITKRGQNVTFRCDPISEHNRLYWYRQTLGQGPEFLTYFQNEAQLEKSRLLSDRFSAERPKGSFSTLEIQRTEQGDSAMYLCASSTGVGPNEKLFFGSGTQLSVL.

This chain connects TRBV21-1 to TRBJ2-3; TRBD2 was called by the table and not checked on the DNA. TRBV21-1 is given as a pseudogene. This CDR3 region has 17 residues. The CDR3, as DNA: TGTGCCAGCAGCAAAGAAATCCTAGCTCCTAAGACAGATACGCAGTATTTT. This gives the protein CASSKEILAPKTDTQYF.

CDR3 nucleotides: TGTGCCTGGAGTGTCAGGGGGCACTACGAGCAGTACTTC. Protein product: CAWSVRGHYEQYF. The chain joins TRBV30 to TRBJ2-7; 8 bases map to TRBD1. V lost 0 bases, J lost 3 bases, and 1 base stayed unmatched. The CDR3 runs to 13 residues. The germline V gene encodes CDR1 GTSNPN and CDR2 SVGIG (reference sequence).

The genes are TRBV7-2 and TRBJ2-5, with a weak D call TRBD1 (5 bases). Deletions cut 5 bases from V and 4 bases from J, with 14 bases between. The CDR3 extends over 14 amino acids. Germline V gene data show CDR1 as SGHTA and CDR2 as FQGNSA. CDR3 nucleotides: TGTGCCAGCAGCATAAGCAAGGGGCGAGAGACCCAGTACTTC. Its protein product is CASSISKGRETQYF.

A note on this clone: The junction shows a germline mismatch at one end, possibly a read error. V gene TRBV18 combines with J gene TRBJ2-1; D unresolved. The germline V gene has CDR1 KGHSH and CDR2 LQKENI. This CDR3 has 11 residues. CDR3 DNA: TGTGCCAGCTCCTCCCACAATGAGCAGTTCTTC. Translation: CASSSHNEQFF.

The rearrangement uses TRBV5-1 and TRBJ2-6, with D hard to call. The germline V gene encodes CDR1 SGHRS and CDR2 YFSETQ. V lost 0 bases and J 2 bases, leaving 9 bases between the germline ends. The length of the CDR3 is 16 residues. This CDR3 is CASSLAVRTGANVLTF. CDR3 nucleotides: TGCGCCAGCAGCTTGGCCGTGAGGACTGGGGCCAACGTCCTGACTTTC.

The genes are TRBV4-3 and TRBJ1-1, with TRBD1 matching over 10 bases. CDR3 length equals 16 residues. Germline-derived CDR1 and CDR2 are LGHNA and YSLEER. Losses at the gene ends were 3 bases for V and 3 bases for J; bases not matched to a gene: 7. CDR3 sequence reads: CASSHITGTGDTEAFF. CDR3 DNA sequence: TGCGCCAGCAGCCATATAACCGGGACAGGGGACACTGAAGCTTTCTTT.

The V gene is TRBV6-2 or TRBV6-3, the J gene TRBJ2-7; D call uncertain. The CDR3 has 12 amino acids. Between the trimmed V and J ends, which lost 6 bases and 6 bases, there was a span of 12 bases. CDR1 and CDR2 from the germline V gene are MNHEY and SVGEGT. The CDR3 region has the DNA TGTGCCAGCAGCGCTGCAGGTTTCGAGCAGTACTTC. Translation: CASSAAGFEQYF.

A note on this clone: The DNA is left out, because the CDR3 cannot be placed on it with certainty; the CDR3 is given as TCRdb lists it. V and J are TRBV5-4 and TRBJ2-1; the table assigns TRBD1, which was not confirmed against the DNA. Germline V lookup: CDR1 SGHNT, CDR2 YYREEE (reference sequence). A total of 15 residues make up the CDR3, ends included. The CDR3 protein is CASSSSAGDVNEQFF.

This clone came up a few times. The chain has TRBV3-1 (or the pseudogene TRBV3-2) and TRBJ2-7, with D unclear. Germline V gene lookup returns CDR1 LGHDT and CDR2 YNNKEL (reference sequence). This CDR3 is built from 12 residues. V lost 4 bases and J lost 0, with 4 bases in between. This CDR3 is CASSLNSYEQYF. The CDR3 DNA follows: TGTGCCAGCAGCCTCAACTCCTACGAGCAGTACTTC.

The chain uses TRBV6-5 and TRBJ1-2, with D hard to call. The CDR3 is 16 residues long. V lost 0 bases and J 2 bases, leaving 13 bases between the germline ends. CDR1 is MNHEY and CDR2 is SVGAGI in the germline V gene. DNA for the CDR3: TGTGCCAGCAGTTACTCGATGGCCAGGCTAAACTATGGCTACACCTTC. It specifies CASSYSMARLNYGYTF.

This chain joins TRBV7-9 and TRBJ2-1, with D possibly being TRBD1 (5 bases). Germline CDR1 SEHNR, CDR2 FQNEAQ (reference sequence). The CDR3 has 13 amino acids. V gave up 0 bases and J gave up 9 bases, with 9 bases separating them. This CDR3 reads CASSLAGEVEQFF. Written as DNA, the CDR3 is TGTGCCAGCAGCTTAGCAGGGGAAGTTGAGCAGTTCTTC. The whole variable domain, remainder taken from reference TRBV7-9 and TRBJ2-1, is DTGVSQNPRHKITKRGQNVTFRCDPISEHNRLYWYRQTLGQGPEFLTYFQNEAQLEKSRLLSDRFSAERPKGSFSTLEIQRTEQGDSAMYLCASSLAGEVEQFFGPGTRLTVL.

J is TRBJ1-5 and V is TRBV7-2, with no clear D. From germline, CDR1 is SGHTA and CDR2 FQGNSA. The V and J ends lost 4 bases and 6 bases respectively, with 10 bases between them. CDR3 length: 13 residues. CDR3 in amino acids: CASSYEGTQPQHF. CDR3 nucleotides: TGTGCCAGCAGCTACGAGGGCACTCAGCCCCAGCATTTT.

The chain employs TRBV6-5 and TRBJ2-7; 7 bases are shared with TRBD1. The CDR3 is 14 residues long. V shed 8 bases and J 3 bases; nucleotides not matched to a gene: 10. Looked up from germline, CDR1 is MNHEY and CDR2 is SVGAGI. This CDR3 is CASGSGTDFYEQYF. The CDR3 DNA sequence: TGTGCCAGCGGATCCGGGACAGATTTCTACGAGCAGTACTTC.

This rearrangement joins TRBV28 to TRBJ1-5; no firm D call. Germline values: CDR1 MDHEN, CDR2 SYDVKM. The CDR3 spans 13 residues. Trimming pared 10 bases from V and 1 base from J, leaving 11 bases between. CDR3 coding DNA: TGTGCCACACTTCAGGTGAGCAATCAGCCCCAGCATTTT. Protein: CATLQVSNQPQHF. Drawing the rest from reference TRBV28 and TRBJ1-5, the complete variable domain is DVKVTQSSRYLVKRTGEKVFLECVQDMDHENMFWYRQDPGLGLRLIYFSYDVKMKEKGDIPEGYSVSREKKERFSLILESASTNQTSMYLCATLQVSNQPQHFGDGTRLSIL.

This clone was found a few times. In the same sample, other DNA sequences code for this CDR3. In DNA form, the CDR3 reads TGTGCCAGCAGTTACTCCGGACAGGGAACCTACGAGCAGTACTTC. This sequence encodes CASSYSGQGTYEQYF. The V call is TRBV6-5, the J call TRBJ2-7, with 8 positions matching TRBD1. Germline V gene lookup returns CDR1 MNHEY and CDR2 SVGAGI. V lost 0 bases to trimming and J lost 2 bases; unmatched junction nucleotides: 3. The CDR3 length is 15 residues.

The genes are TRBV6-5 and TRBJ2-2, with TRBD1 matching 7 bases. Germline values: CDR1 MNHEY, CDR2 SVGAGI. V lost 6 bases, J lost 4 bases, and 8 bases stayed unmatched. The CDR3 consists of 15 residues. This chain's CDR3 is CASRRQGRTTGELFF. The CDR3 bases are TGTGCCAGCAGAAGACAGGGAAGGACCACCGGGGAGCTGTTTTTT.

The V call is TRBV7-8, the J call TRBJ2-1; D gene unclear. The V end was cut by 10 bases, the J end by 3 bases, with 19 bases between. The CDR3 contains 15 residues. Germline assignment: CDR1 SGHVS and CDR2 FQNEAQ. The CDR3: CATNVGPGFYNEQFF. Written as DNA, the CDR3 is TGTGCCACCAACGTCGGTCCAGGCTTCTACAATGAGCAGTTCTTC. The full variable domain, with the rest looked up from reference TRBV7-8 and TRBJ2-1, is GAGVSQSPRYKVAKRGQDVALRCDPISGHVSLFWYQQALGQGPEFLTYFQNEAQLDKSGLPSDRFFAERPEGSVSTLKIQRTQQEDSAVYLCATNVGPGFYNEQFFGPGTRLTVL.

This clone has a handful of counts. V is TRBV27 and J is TRBJ2-5; TRBD1 agrees at 7 bases. Germline V gene data show CDR1 as MNHEY and CDR2 as SMNVEV (reference sequence). Trimming removed 5 bases from V and 4 bases from J; junction bases left unmatched: 4. This CDR3 region has 13 residues. The CDR3 loop reads CASSPRTGETQYF. The CDR3 coding sequence is TGTGCCAGCAGTCCCCGGACAGGAGAGACCCAGTACTTC.

This chain connects TRBV5-1 to TRBJ1-1, with 10 bases aligning to TRBD1. The CDR3 has 15 amino acids. Trimming at V came to 5 bases and at J to 0 bases, leaving 4 bases not matched to a gene. The germline CDR1 and CDR2 sequences are SGHRS and YFSETQ. The CDR3 region is CASRGQGPLNTEAFF. The CDR3 DNA reads TGCGCCAGCAGGGGACAGGGGCCTCTGAACACTGAAGCTTTCTTT.